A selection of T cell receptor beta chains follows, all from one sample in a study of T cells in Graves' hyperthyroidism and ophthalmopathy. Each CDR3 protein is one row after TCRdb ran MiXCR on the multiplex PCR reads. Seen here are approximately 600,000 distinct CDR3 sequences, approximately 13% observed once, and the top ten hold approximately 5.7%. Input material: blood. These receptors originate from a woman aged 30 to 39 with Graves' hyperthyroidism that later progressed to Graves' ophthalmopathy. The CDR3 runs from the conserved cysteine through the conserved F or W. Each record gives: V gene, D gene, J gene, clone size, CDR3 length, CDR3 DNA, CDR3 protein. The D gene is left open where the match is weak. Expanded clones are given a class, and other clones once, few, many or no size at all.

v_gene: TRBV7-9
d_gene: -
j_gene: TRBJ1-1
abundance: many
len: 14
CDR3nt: TGTGCCAGCAGCTTAGGGTCTGGGGAGGGGAAAGCTTTCTTT
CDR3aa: CASSLGSGEGKAFF

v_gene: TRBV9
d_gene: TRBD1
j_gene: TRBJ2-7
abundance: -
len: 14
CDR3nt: TGTGCCAGCAGCGCCGGGACAGGGTCCCGCGAGCAGTACTTC
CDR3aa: CASSAGTGSREQYF

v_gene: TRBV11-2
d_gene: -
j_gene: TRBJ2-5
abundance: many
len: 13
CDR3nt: TGTGCCAGCAGCCCCCACCCCACAGAGACCCAGTACTTC
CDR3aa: CASSPHPTETQYF

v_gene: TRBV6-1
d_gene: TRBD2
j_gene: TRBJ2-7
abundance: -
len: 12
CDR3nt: TGTGCCAGCAGGGGGATTAGCGGGAAGCAGTACTTC
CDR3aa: CASRGISGKQYF

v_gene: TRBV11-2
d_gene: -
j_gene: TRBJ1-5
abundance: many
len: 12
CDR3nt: TGTGCCAGCAGTTCTCCCAATCAGCCCCAGCATTTT
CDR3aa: CASSSPNQPQHF

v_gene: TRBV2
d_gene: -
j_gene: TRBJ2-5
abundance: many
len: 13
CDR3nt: TGTGCCAGCAGTGAAGCCCTTCAAGAGACCCAGTACTTC
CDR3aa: CASSEALQETQYF

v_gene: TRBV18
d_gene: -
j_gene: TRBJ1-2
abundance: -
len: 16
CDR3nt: TGTGCCAGCTCACAGAACGAGGGGACGGGTGACTATGGCTACACCTTC
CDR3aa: CASSQNEGTGDYGYTF

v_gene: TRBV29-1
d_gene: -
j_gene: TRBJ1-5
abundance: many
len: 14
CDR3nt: TGCAGCGTTGGAGATGTAAGTAGAGGTCAGCCCCAGCATTTT
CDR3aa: CSVGDVSRGQPQHF

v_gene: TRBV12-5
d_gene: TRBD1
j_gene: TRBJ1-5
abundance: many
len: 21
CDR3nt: TGTGCTAGTGGTTTGGCGAAATCCGGGACAGACAAGATTTATAGCAATCAGCCCCAGCATTTT
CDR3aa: CASGLAKSGTDKIYSNQPQHF

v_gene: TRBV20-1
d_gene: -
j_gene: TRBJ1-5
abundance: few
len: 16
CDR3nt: TGCAGTGCTAGAGATAACCGCTGGGGTAGCAATCAGCCCCAGCATTTT
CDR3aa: CSARDNRWGSNQPQHF

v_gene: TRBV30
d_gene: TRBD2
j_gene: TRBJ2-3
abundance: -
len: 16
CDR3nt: TGTGCCTGGAGCCCGGGGACTAGCGGGAGTGCGGATACGCAGTATTTT
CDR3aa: CAWSPGTSGSADTQYF

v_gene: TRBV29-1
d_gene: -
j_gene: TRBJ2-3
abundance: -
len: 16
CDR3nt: TGCAGCGTTGACGGGCTTCCTGGGGGGTCCGCAGATACGCAGTATTTT
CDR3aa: CSVDGLPGGSADTQYF

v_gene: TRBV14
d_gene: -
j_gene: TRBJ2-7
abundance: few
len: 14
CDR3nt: TGTGCCAGCAGCCGACAGTTAGGCTCCTACGAGCAGTACTTC
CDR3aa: CASSRQLGSYEQYF

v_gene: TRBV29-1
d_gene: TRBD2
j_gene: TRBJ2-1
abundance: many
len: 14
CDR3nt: TGCAGCGTCCAGACTAGCGGAGTATACAATGAGCAGTTCTTC
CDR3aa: CSVQTSGVYNEQFF

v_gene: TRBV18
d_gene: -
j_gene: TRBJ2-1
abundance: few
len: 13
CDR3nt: TGTGCCAGCTCACCTCCTACAGCGGGCGAGCAGTTCTTC
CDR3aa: CASSPPTAGEQFF

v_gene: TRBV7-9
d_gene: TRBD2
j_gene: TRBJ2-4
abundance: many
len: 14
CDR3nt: TGTGCCAGCAGCTTATCAGGACTAGGCGCCATTCAGTACTTC
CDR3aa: CASSLSGLGAIQYF

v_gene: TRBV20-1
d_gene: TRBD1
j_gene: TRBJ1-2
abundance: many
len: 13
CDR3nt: TGCAGTGCTAGGACAGGGGACGTCTATGGCTACACCTTC
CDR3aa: CSARTGDVYGYTF

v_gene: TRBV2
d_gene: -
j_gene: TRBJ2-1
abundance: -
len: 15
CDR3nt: TGTGCCAGCAGGGCGGGCAGGGCCGAAGGAGATGGGCAGTTCTTC
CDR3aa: CASRAGRAEGDGQFF

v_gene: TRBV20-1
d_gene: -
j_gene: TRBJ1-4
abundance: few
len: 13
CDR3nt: TGCAGTGCTGGCGGGGCCGGAAGGGAAAAACTGTTTTTT
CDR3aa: CSAGGAGREKLFF

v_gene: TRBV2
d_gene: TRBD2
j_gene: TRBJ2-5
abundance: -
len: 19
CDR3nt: TGTGCCAGCAGTGGGTCTTGGCGGGAGGGCCTTCGTACCCGGTGGGCCCAGTACTTC
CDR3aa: CASSGSWREGLRTRWAQYF

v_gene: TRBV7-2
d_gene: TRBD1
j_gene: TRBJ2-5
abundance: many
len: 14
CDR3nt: TGTGCCAGCAGCACCAACAGGGGGCAAGAGACCCAGTACTTC
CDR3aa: CASSTNRGQETQYF

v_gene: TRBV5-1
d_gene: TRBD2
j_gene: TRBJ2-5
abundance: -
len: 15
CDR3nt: TGCGCCAGCAGGCTAGCGGGGGGCCTGGAAGAGACCCAGTACTTC
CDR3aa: CASRLAGGLEETQYF

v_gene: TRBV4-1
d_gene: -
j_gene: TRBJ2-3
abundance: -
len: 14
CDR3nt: TGCGCCAGCAGCCAAGTCGGGAGTCTCGATACGCAGTATTTT
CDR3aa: CASSQVGSLDTQYF

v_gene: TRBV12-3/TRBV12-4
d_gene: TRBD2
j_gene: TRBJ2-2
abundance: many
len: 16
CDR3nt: TGTGCCAGCAGTTTAGGCGGGAGGGCCAGGACCGGGGAGCTGTTTTTT
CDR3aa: CASSLGGRARTGELFF

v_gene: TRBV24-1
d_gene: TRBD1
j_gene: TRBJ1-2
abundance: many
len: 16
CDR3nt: TGTGCCACCAGTGACACCGGGACAGGGAACGGCTATGGCTACACCTTC
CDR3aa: CATSDTGTGNGYGYTF

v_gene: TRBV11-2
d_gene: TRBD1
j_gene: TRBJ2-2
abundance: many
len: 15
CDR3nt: TGTGCCAGCAGTTACGGACAGGGGAGGACCGGGGAGCTGTTTTTT
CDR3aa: CASSYGQGRTGELFF

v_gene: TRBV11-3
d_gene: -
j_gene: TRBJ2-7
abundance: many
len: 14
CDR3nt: TGTGCCAGCAGCTTAGCCGACGTATCCTACGAGCAGTACTTC
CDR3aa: CASSLADVSYEQYF

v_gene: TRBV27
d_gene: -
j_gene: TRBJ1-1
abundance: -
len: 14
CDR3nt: TGTGCCAGCAGTCCCCCTCAGGGTACCACTGAAGCTTTCTTT
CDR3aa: CASSPPQGTTEAFF

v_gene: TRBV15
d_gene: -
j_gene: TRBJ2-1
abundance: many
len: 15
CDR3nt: TGTGCCACCAGCAGACGCCCAGCGCCCGACAATGAGCAGTTCTTC
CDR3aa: CATSRRPAPDNEQFF

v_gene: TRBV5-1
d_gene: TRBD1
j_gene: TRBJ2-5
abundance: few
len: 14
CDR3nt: TGCGCCAGCAGCTTGGAAGGACAGGGTGAGACCCAGTACTTC
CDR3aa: CASSLEGQGETQYF

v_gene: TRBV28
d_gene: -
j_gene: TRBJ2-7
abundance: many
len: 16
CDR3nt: TGTGCCAGCAGTTATCTGGACCGGGGCCGTTCCTACGAGCAGTACTTC
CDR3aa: CASSYLDRGRSYEQYF

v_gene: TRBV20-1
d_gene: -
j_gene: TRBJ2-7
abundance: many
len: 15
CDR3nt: TGCAGTGCTAGAGATCCTGGCTACGGCAGCTACGAGCAGTACTTC
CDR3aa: CSARDPGYGSYEQYF

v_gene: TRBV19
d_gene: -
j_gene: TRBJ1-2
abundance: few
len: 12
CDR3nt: TGTGCCAGTTACACTTCTTCTTATGGCTACACCTTC
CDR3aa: CASYTSSYGYTF

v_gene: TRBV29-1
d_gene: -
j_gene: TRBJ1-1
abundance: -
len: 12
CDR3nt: TGCAGCGTCGCTGCAGGGGACCCTGAAGCTTTCTTT
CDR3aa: CSVAAGDPEAFF

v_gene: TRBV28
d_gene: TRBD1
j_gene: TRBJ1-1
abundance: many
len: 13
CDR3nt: TGTGCCAGCAGTCGGGGACAGGACACTGAAGCTTTCTTT
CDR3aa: CASSRGQDTEAFF

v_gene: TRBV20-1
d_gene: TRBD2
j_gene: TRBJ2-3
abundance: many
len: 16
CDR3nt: TGCAGTGCTAGAGTTGCTAGCGGGGTGGTCACAGATACGCAGTATTTT
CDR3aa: CSARVASGVVTDTQYF

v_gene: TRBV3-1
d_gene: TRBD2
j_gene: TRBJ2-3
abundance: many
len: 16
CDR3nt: TGTGCCAGCAGCATGACTAGCGGGAGTAGCACAGATACGCAGTATTTT
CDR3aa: CASSMTSGSSTDTQYF

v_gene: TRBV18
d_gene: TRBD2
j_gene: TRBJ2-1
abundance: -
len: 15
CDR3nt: TGTGCCAGCTCACCACCGAGCGGGGCGTACAATGAGCAGTTCTTC
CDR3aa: CASSPPSGAYNEQFF

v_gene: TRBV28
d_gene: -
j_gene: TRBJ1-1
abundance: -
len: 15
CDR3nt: TGTGCCAGCAGATCTCCTGCAGGGCAGAACACTGAAGCTTTCTTT
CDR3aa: CASRSPAGQNTEAFF

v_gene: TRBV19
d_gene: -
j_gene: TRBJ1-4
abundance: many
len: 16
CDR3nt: TGTGCCAGTAGCCCGACAGTCGGAGCAACTAATGAAAAACTGTTTTTT
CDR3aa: CASSPTVGATNEKLFF

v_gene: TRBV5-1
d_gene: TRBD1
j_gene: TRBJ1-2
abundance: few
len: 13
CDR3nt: TGCGCCAGCAGCGCAACAGGGGGTTTGGGCTACACCTTC
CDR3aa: CASSATGGLGYTF

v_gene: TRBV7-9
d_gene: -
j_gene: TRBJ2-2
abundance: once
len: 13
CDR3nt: TGTGCCAGCAGCCTCGGCCCTAGCGGGGAGCTGTTTTTT
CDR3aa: CASSLGPSGELFF